This paragraph covers one T cell receptor beta chain sequence. As originally analysed: Scientists estimated how many nucleated cells there were by amplifying reference gene primers. Only in-frame clones appear in the TCRdb table, and some are missing; sequencing was by immunoSEQ multiplex PCR. For V, J and clone size, that table is used; D and trimming come from the DNA. The profile shows about 360,000 clones, around 90% of them singletons. CDR1 and CDR2 from the germline V gene are PRHDT and FYEKMQ (reference sequence). CDR3 length: 14 amino acids. The germline V and J ends were trimmed by 4 bases and 3 bases, with 9 bases remaining between them. This entry is derived from a study of blood T cell repertoires in COVID-19. Study-wide context: Collection of acute and convalescent COVID-19 samples took place in the United States, Italy and Spain. The analysed material was cDNA or gDNA that came from T cells, B-cell-depleted T cells, or PBMCs.

J is TRBJ1-4 and V is TRBV13, with D hard to call. The sequencing sample was made of peripheral blood. This TCR derives from a human donor in a cohort sampled during active COVID-19. Here the CDR3 DNA reads TGTGCCAGCAGCTCTCGCCGGGCTAATGAAAAACTGTTTTTT. Its translation is CASSSRRANEKLFF.